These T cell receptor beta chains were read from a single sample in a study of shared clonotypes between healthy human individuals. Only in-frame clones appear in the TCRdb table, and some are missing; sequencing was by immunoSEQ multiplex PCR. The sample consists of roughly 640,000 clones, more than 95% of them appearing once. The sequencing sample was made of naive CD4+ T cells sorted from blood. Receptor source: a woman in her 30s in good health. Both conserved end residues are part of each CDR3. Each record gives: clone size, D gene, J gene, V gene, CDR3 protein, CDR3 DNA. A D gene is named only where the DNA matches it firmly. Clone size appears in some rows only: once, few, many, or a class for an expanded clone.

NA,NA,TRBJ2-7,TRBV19,CASSIDKRTDSYEQYF,TGTGCCAGTAGTATAGATAAAAGGACGGATTCCTACGAGCAGTACTTC
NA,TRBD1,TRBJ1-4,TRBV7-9,CASSLGTGTGVNEKLFF,TGTGCCAGCAGCTTAGGCACCGGGACAGGGGTGAATGAAAAACTGTTTTTT
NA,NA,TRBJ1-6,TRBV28,CASSLSTGALHF,TGTGCCAGCAGTTTATCTACAGGAGCCCTCCACTTT
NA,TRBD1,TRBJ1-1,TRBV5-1,CASSREGQASEAFF,TGCGCCAGCAGCCGGGAAGGACAGGCCAGCGAAGCTTTCTTT
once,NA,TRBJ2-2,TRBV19,CASSIDGGMGTGELFF,TGTGCCAGTAGTATCGATGGCGGGATGGGGACCGGGGAGCTGTTTTTT
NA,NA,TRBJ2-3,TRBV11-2,CASSLDGSDTDTQYF,TGTGCCAGCAGCTTAGACGGGAGTGACACAGATACGCAGTATTTT
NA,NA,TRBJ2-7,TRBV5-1,CASSLALAKTAYEQYF,TGCGCCAGCAGCTTGGCCCTGGCTAAAACTGCCTACGAGCAGTACTTC
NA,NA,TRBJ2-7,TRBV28,CASSSGGYEQYF,TGTGCCAGCAGTTCTGGAGGCTACGAGCAGTACTTC
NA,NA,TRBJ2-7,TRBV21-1,CASSSRLRTYEQYF,TGTGCCAGCAGCAGCAGGCTTAGGACTTACGAGCAGTACTTC
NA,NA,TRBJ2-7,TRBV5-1,CASSLVYSSSYEQYF,TGCGCCAGCAGCTTGGTCTACTCGAGCTCCTACGAGCAGTACTTC
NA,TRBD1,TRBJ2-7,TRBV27,CASSLSGQGAFEQYF,TGTGCCAGCAGTTTATCAGGACAGGGGGCCTTCGAGCAGTACTTC
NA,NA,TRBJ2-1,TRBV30,CAWSTTSSYNEQFF,TGTGCCTGGAGTACCACAAGCTCCTACAATGAGCAGTTCTTC
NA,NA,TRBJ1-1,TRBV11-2,CASSPQPGMNTEAFF,TGTGCCAGCAGCCCCCAACCGGGTATGAACACTGAAGCTTTCTTT
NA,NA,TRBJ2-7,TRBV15,CATSNGPGTRYEQYF,TGTGCCACCAGCAACGGGCCGGGCACGCGCTACGAGCAGTACTTC
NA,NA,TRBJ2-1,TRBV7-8,CASSPTGYNEQFF,TGTGCCAGCAGCCCTACCGGCTACAATGAGCAGTTCTTC
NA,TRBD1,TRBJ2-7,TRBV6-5,CASRVPGGYEQYF,TGTGCCAGCAGGGTCCCAGGGGGCTACGAGCAGTACTTC
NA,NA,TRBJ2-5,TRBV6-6,CASSLRDSETQYF,TGTGCCAGCAGCCTCCGGGACTCGGAGACCCAGTACTTC
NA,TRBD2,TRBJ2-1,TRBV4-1,CASSQGTSGTYNEQFF,TGCGCCAGCAGCCAGGGGACTAGCGGAACCTACAATGAGCAGTTCTTC
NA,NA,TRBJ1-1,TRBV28,CASSLVLNTEAFF,TGTGCCAGCAGTTTAGTACTGAACACTGAAGCTTTCTTT
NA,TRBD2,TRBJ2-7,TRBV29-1,CSAALTSGTYEQYF,TGCAGCGCCGCGCTGACTAGCGGGACCTACGAGCAGTACTTC